Reported below is one T cell receptor beta chain. This clone was observed a handful of times. Its antigen specificity is not known. Base qualities are not provided; no much larger clone lies one nucleotide away. This sample was taken from a study of cytomegalovirus exposure and HLA in healthy donors listed by TCRdb under 2017. For context, the study as a whole: According to a later analysis, the approximately 120 validation repertoires were produced on the same platform as the roughly 600 repertoires of the first cohort. The study was designed to test whether signatures of past pathogen exposure could be identified by cataloging public T cell receptors. In addition to the first cohort of roughly 670 subjects, a separate validation cohort of approximately 120 different subjects was used. The study combined high-throughput TCR immunosequencing, statistical association of individual TCRs with disease status, and machine learning to predict cytomegalovirus infection status.

General findings and caveats noted by the study authors: In vitro tests confirmed that three of the cytomegalovirus-associated TCR beta chains recognize cytomegalovirus antigens. The classifier was reported to diagnose cytomegalovirus status with high specificity and sensitivity in both the original cohort and the validation cohort. It was suggested by the authors that the approach could potentially be generalized to other disease states and immunological phenotypes. While some public TCRs were present in many individuals, most TCR sequences turned up only very rarely across donors. A later analysis had no HLA typing for the validation cohort, so co-occurrence there was scored across all 130 or so repertoires. Subsequent analysis determined that TCRs grouped into clusters in the first cohort also showed a tendency toward co-occurrence across the approximately 110 validation repertoires, and 85% to 95% of cluster scores exceeded 0. A total of 150 or so TCR beta chains were listed by the study as associated with cytomegalovirus.

Libraries were made using the immunoSEQ multiplex PCR assay. Per the authors' processing: A statistical classification framework was built to diagnose cytomegalovirus status from the catalog of TCR beta chain sequences. In its TCRdb copy, this immuneACCESS table keeps in-frame sequences only and misses some clones. Where compared with another copy, unresolved V genes explain less than half of these, and the others have no known cause. The V and J calls and clone size were taken over from that table, and D and trimming were inferred from the DNA. The sample table holds around 250,000 clones, of which about 90% were seen once. The ten largest clonotypes hold approximately 3.1% of the sample. Separate from the roughly 660-subject first cohort, the validation cohort of 95 to 150 subjects was the group to which the donors belonged. What was sequenced was PBMCs. This receptor was taken from a woman in her 30s in good health and CMV-seronegative.

The bases read TGTGCCAGCAGCTTGAGGGGGATCTATGGCTACACCTTC. This translates into CASSLRGIYGYTF. The sequence joins TRBV5-6 to TRBJ1-2; TRBD1 is possibly the D segment (6 matching bases). The germline V gene sets CDR1 to SGHDT and CDR2 to YYEEEE. Its CDR3 holds 13 amino acids, cysteine through phenylalanine. The retained sequence is limited to the CDR3, 39 bases, with the frame set at the first base. The junction carries 8 bases between V and J, which are trimmed by 1 base and 4 bases respectively.